This entry is about one TCR beta chain. What it binds is unknown. V shed 1 base and J 3 bases; nucleotides not matched to a gene: 2. Germline V CDR1 and CDR2: MNHNS, SASEGT. This CDR3 region has 15 residues. The sample comes from a study of T cell responses to AZD1222 COVID-19 vaccine. Whole-study findings and limits: Only a handful of AZD1222 recipients were seropositive at baseline. Repertoire sampling happened only post peak T cell response. Compared with day 0, the breadth and depth of the Spike-specific TCR repertoire rose significantly after two doses of AZD1222.

Assay used: immunoSEQ multiplex PCR; TCRdb lists only in-frame clones, some missing. The data show approximately 98,000 clones, roughly 87% seen once. This TCR was recovered from an adult in good health. The rearrangement joins TRBV6-1 to TRBJ1-5; 8 nucleotides agree with TRBD1. Specimen: peripheral blood, collected on day 0 of MenACWY control vaccination. The CDR3 here is CASSEGTGINQPQHF. The CDR3 region has the DNA TGTGCCAGCAGTGAAGGGACAGGGATCAATCAGCCCCAGCATTTT.